This is a list of T cell receptor beta chains from one sample in a study of glioma-infiltrating T cells after dendritic cell vaccination. The protocol was immunoSEQ multiplex PCR, while the TCRdb copy is restricted to in-frame clones and leaves out a portion. There are around 62,000 clones in the sample; around four fifths occur only once, and about 10% lies in the top ten. This specimen was blood, taken before dendritic cell vaccination. The receptor source for this set is a human donor with glioblastoma. The CDR3 runs from the conserved cysteine through the conserved F or W. The D gene is left open where the match is weak. Some rows have no size entry. The others give once, few or many, or a class for an expanded clone.

clone size: NA; V gene: TRBV11-2; D gene: TRBD1; J gene: TRBJ2-7; CDR3 protein: CASSLDANPGQTPYEQYF; CDR3 DNA: TGTGCCAGCAGCTTAGATGCGAACCCGGGACAGACCCCCTACGAGCAGTACTTC
clone size: NA; V gene: TRBV4-1; D gene: TRBD2; J gene: TRBJ2-1; CDR3 protein: CASKAGLAGSGEQFF; CDR3 DNA: TGCGCCAGCAAGGCCGGACTAGCGGGGTCGGGGGAGCAGTTCTTC
clone size: few; V gene: TRBV7-2; D gene: TRBD2; J gene: TRBJ2-3; CDR3 protein: CASSPRVGAGADTQYF; CDR3 DNA: TGTGCCAGCAGCCCCCGGGTGGGAGCGGGGGCAGATACGCAGTATTTT
clone size: NA; V gene: TRBV4-1; D gene: NA; J gene: TRBJ2-1; CDR3 protein: CASSRPQGNEQFF; CDR3 DNA: TGCGCCAGCAGCCGACCACAGGGCAATGAGCAGTTCTTC
clone size: NA; V gene: TRBV9; D gene: TRBD2; J gene: TRBJ2-2; CDR3 protein: CASSAGTSGIANTGELFF; CDR3 DNA: TGTGCCAGCAGCGCGGGGACTAGCGGGATTGCGAACACCGGGGAGCTGTTTTTT
clone size: NA; V gene: TRBV18; D gene: TRBD1; J gene: TRBJ1-5; CDR3 protein: CASSDRDQPQHF; CDR3 DNA: TGTGCCAGCTCCGACAGGGACCAGCCCCAGCATTTT
clone size: NA; V gene: TRBV11-2; D gene: TRBD2; J gene: TRBJ2-5; CDR3 protein: CASSLVGGAETQYF; CDR3 DNA: TGTGCCAGCAGCTTAGTCGGGGGGGCCGAGACCCAGTACTTC
clone size: NA; V gene: TRBV30; D gene: NA; J gene: TRBJ2-5; CDR3 protein: CAWIGEKETQYF; CDR3 DNA: TGTGCCTGGATCGGGGAAAAAGAGACCCAGTACTTC
clone size: NA; V gene: TRBV6-5; D gene: NA; J gene: TRBJ1-2; CDR3 protein: CASFSGGSYGYTF; CDR3 DNA: TGTGCCAGTTTTTCGGGGGGGTCTTATGGCTACACCTTC
clone size: NA; V gene: TRBV7-7; D gene: NA; J gene: TRBJ2-5; CDR3 protein: CASSLASAEETQYF; CDR3 DNA: TGTGCTAGCAGCTTGGCTAGCGCGGAAGAGACCCAGTACTTC
clone size: NA; V gene: TRBV6-1; D gene: TRBD1; J gene: TRBJ1-2; CDR3 protein: CASRSTGAHYGYTF; CDR3 DNA: TGTGCCAGCAGATCGACAGGGGCTCACTATGGCTACACCTTC
clone size: NA; V gene: TRBV15; D gene: TRBD1; J gene: TRBJ1-2; CDR3 protein: CATSRGGTGGGYTF; CDR3 DNA: TGTGCCACCAGCAGAGGAGGGACAGGGGGTGGCTACACCTTC
clone size: NA; V gene: TRBV2; D gene: NA; J gene: TRBJ2-5; CDR3 protein: CASSWDIAGETQYF; CDR3 DNA: TGTGCCAGCAGCTGGGACATCGCCGGAGAGACCCAGTACTTC
clone size: NA; V gene: TRBV7-8; D gene: TRBD2; J gene: TRBJ2-1; CDR3 protein: CASSFFSSGGSYNEQFF; CDR3 DNA: TGTGCCAGCAGCTTCTTCTCAAGCGGGGGTTCCTACAATGAGCAGTTCTTC
clone size: NA; V gene: TRBV2; D gene: TRBD1; J gene: TRBJ2-7; CDR3 protein: CASLGQGQYEQYF; CDR3 DNA: TGTGCCAGCCTCGGACAGGGCCAATACGAGCAGTACTTC
clone size: once; V gene: TRBV6-1; D gene: NA; J gene: TRBJ2-1; CDR3 protein: CASRVGTAQYNEQFF; CDR3 DNA: TGTGCCAGCAGAGTAGGGACTGCCCAATACAATGAGCAGTTCTTC
clone size: NA; V gene: TRBV28; D gene: TRBD1; J gene: TRBJ2-5; CDR3 protein: CASSRRTGVSETQYF; CDR3 DNA: TGTGCCAGCAGTCGGCGGACAGGGGTCTCAGAGACCCAGTACTTC
clone size: NA; V gene: TRBV6-1; D gene: NA; J gene: TRBJ1-1; CDR3 protein: CASKGAAEAFF; CDR3 DNA: TGTGCCTCTAAAGGGGCTGCTGAAGCTTTCTTT
clone size: NA; V gene: TRBV18; D gene: NA; J gene: TRBJ2-7; CDR3 protein: CASSPVQQGYDEQYF; CDR3 DNA: TGTGCCAGCTCACCAGTCCAACAGGGTTACGACGAGCAGTACTTC
clone size: NA; V gene: TRBV27; D gene: TRBD1; J gene: TRBJ1-5; CDR3 protein: CASSQKTGGTLNQPQHF; CDR3 DNA: TGTGCCAGCAGTCAAAAGACAGGGGGGACCCTTAATCAGCCCCAGCATTTT
clone size: NA; V gene: TRBV5-1; D gene: TRBD1; J gene: TRBJ1-1; CDR3 protein: CASSLDGTGMAEAFF; CDR3 DNA: TGCGCCAGCAGCTTGGACGGGACAGGGATGGCTGAAGCTTTCTTT
clone size: NA; V gene: TRBV4-2; D gene: NA; J gene: TRBJ1-1; CDR3 protein: CASSQLRGPLEAFF; CDR3 DNA: TGTGCCAGCAGCCAACTCAGGGGCCCCCTTGAAGCTTTCTTT
clone size: NA; V gene: TRBV9; D gene: TRBD1; J gene: TRBJ1-3; CDR3 protein: CASSPGGTGVYSGNTIYF; CDR3 DNA: TGTGCCAGCAGCCCAGGAGGGACAGGGGTTTACTCTGGAAACACCATATATTTT
clone size: NA; V gene: TRBV6-1; D gene: TRBD1; J gene: TRBJ1-2; CDR3 protein: CASRRTGSNYGYTF; CDR3 DNA: TGTGCCAGCAGGAGGACAGGCTCTAACTATGGCTACACCTTC
clone size: once; V gene: TRBV4-1; D gene: NA; J gene: TRBJ2-2; CDR3 protein: CASSRQANTGELFF; CDR3 DNA: TGCGCCAGCAGCCGACAGGCGAACACCGGGGAGCTGTTTTTT
clone size: NA; V gene: TRBV4-2; D gene: TRBD1; J gene: TRBJ1-4; CDR3 protein: CASSRGQDNEKLFF; CDR3 DNA: TGTGCCAGCAGCCGGGGACAGGATAATGAAAAACTGTTTTTT
clone size: NA; V gene: TRBV6-5; D gene: NA; J gene: TRBJ2-1; CDR3 protein: CASSSGGVGDNEQFF; CDR3 DNA: TGTGCCAGCAGTTCTGGCGGGGTCGGGGACAATGAGCAGTTCTTC
clone size: NA; V gene: TRBV7-2; D gene: TRBD1; J gene: TRBJ1-5; CDR3 protein: CASSFAGGGNQPQHF; CDR3 DNA: TGTGCCAGCAGCTTCGCAGGGGGAGGCAATCAGCCCCAGCATTTT
clone size: NA; V gene: TRBV11-3; D gene: NA; J gene: TRBJ1-1; CDR3 protein: CASSLGDSSTEAFF; CDR3 DNA: TGTGCCAGCAGCTTAGGAGACAGTAGCACTGAAGCTTTCTTT
clone size: NA; V gene: TRBV5-4; D gene: NA; J gene: TRBJ2-1; CDR3 protein: CASSLAGNLREFF; CDR3 DNA: TGTGCCAGCAGCTTGGCCGGAAATCTGAGGGAGTTCTTC
clone size: NA; V gene: TRBV4-2; D gene: TRBD2; J gene: TRBJ2-7; CDR3 protein: CASSQEILASGEQYF; CDR3 DNA: TGTGCCAGCAGCCAAGAAATTTTGGCTAGCGGAGAGCAGTACTTC
clone size: NA; V gene: TRBV27; D gene: NA; J gene: TRBJ2-7; CDR3 protein: CASSLNPRGEQYF; CDR3 DNA: TGTGCCAGCAGCCTAAACCCCCGGGGGGAGCAGTACTTC
clone size: NA; V gene: TRBV5-1; D gene: TRBD1; J gene: TRBJ2-5; CDR3 protein: CASSSRATGGQETQYF; CDR3 DNA: TGCGCCAGCAGCTCCAGGGCGACAGGGGGACAGGAGACCCAGTACTTC
clone size: NA; V gene: TRBV28; D gene: NA; J gene: TRBJ1-5; CDR3 protein: CASSTGSGGQPQHF; CDR3 DNA: TGTGCCAGCAGTACAGGGTCGGGGGGTCAGCCCCAGCATTTT
clone size: NA; V gene: TRBV6-6; D gene: TRBD2; J gene: TRBJ2-2; CDR3 protein: CASGRGGSGELFF; CDR3 DNA: TGTGCCAGCGGGCGGGGGGGGTCCGGGGAGCTGTTTTTT
clone size: NA; V gene: TRBV5-1; D gene: TRBD2; J gene: TRBJ2-3; CDR3 protein: CASRETSGAGTDTQYF; CDR3 DNA: TGCGCCAGCAGGGAGACTAGCGGGGCCGGCACAGATACGCAGTATTTT
clone size: NA; V gene: TRBV19; D gene: TRBD1; J gene: TRBJ2-6; CDR3 protein: CASSARDRGSGANVLTF; CDR3 DNA: TGTGCCAGTAGTGCCCGGGACAGGGGATCTGGGGCCAACGTCCTGACTTTC
clone size: few; V gene: TRBV5-5; D gene: NA; J gene: TRBJ2-1; CDR3 protein: CASSLGISLLYNEQFF; CDR3 DNA: TGTGCCAGCAGCTTGGGTATAAGCCTCCTATACAATGAGCAGTTCTTC
clone size: NA; V gene: TRBV29-1; D gene: NA; J gene: TRBJ1-1; CDR3 protein: CSVERDAGTEAFF; CDR3 DNA: TGCAGCGTTGAGCGCGACGCGGGGACCGAAGCTTTCTTT
clone size: NA; V gene: TRBV30; D gene: NA; J gene: TRBJ2-3; CDR3 protein: CACVDGGTDTQYF; CDR3 DNA: TGTGCCTGCGTCGACGGGGGCACAGATACGCAGTATTTT
clone size: NA; V gene: TRBV27; D gene: NA; J gene: TRBJ2-5; CDR3 protein: CASSLRQAFGTQYF; CDR3 DNA: TGTGCCAGCAGTCTCCGACAGGCGTTCGGGACCCAGTACTTC
clone size: NA; V gene: TRBV20-1; D gene: NA; J gene: TRBJ1-3; CDR3 protein: CSARPGDTIYF; CDR3 DNA: TGCAGTGCTCGCCCAGGGGACACCATATATTTT
clone size: NA; V gene: TRBV4-1; D gene: TRBD2; J gene: TRBJ2-7; CDR3 protein: CASSQREVTYEQYF; CDR3 DNA: TGCGCCAGCAGCCAACGGGAGGTTACCTACGAGCAGTACTTC
clone size: NA; V gene: TRBV4-2; D gene: NA; J gene: TRBJ1-1; CDR3 protein: CASSTRTGNTEAFF; CDR3 DNA: TGTGCCAGCAGCACCAGGACGGGAAACACTGAAGCTTTCTTT
clone size: NA; V gene: TRBV15; D gene: NA; J gene: TRBJ1-2; CDR3 protein: CATSRDRVGVEANYGYTF; CDR3 DNA: TGTGCCACCAGCAGAGATCGAGTCGGGGTGGAAGCTAACTATGGCTACACCTTC
clone size: NA; V gene: TRBV19; D gene: NA; J gene: TRBJ2-1; CDR3 protein: CASSIGQAYNEQFF; CDR3 DNA: TGTGCCAGTAGTATAGGGCAGGCCTACAATGAGCAGTTCTTC
clone size: NA; V gene: TRBV7-2; D gene: TRBD1; J gene: TRBJ1-4; CDR3 protein: CASSFNGQDNEKLFF; CDR3 DNA: TGTGCCAGCAGCTTTAACGGACAGGATAATGAAAAACTGTTTTTT
clone size: NA; V gene: TRBV28; D gene: TRBD1; J gene: TRBJ2-1; CDR3 protein: CASTRTDRGRNEQFF; CDR3 DNA: TGTGCCAGCACCAGGACTGACAGGGGACGCAATGAGCAGTTCTTC
clone size: NA; V gene: TRBV7-9; D gene: NA; J gene: TRBJ1-1; CDR3 protein: CASRLTANTEAFF; CDR3 DNA: TGTGCCAGCAGACTTACAGCGAACACTGAAGCTTTCTTT